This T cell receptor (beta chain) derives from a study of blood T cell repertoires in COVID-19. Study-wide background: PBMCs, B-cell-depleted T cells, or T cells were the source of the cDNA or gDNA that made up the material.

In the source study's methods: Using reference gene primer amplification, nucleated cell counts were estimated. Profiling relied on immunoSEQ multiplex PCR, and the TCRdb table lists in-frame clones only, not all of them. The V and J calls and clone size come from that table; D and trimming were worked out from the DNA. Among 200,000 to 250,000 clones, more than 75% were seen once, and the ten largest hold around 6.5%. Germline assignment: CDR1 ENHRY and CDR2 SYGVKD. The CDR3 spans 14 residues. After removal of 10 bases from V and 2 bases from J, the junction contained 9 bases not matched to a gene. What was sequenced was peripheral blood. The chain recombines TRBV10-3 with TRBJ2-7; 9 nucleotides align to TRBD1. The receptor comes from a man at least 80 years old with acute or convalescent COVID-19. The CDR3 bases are TGTGCCACCTCCGCGGGACAGGGAGCCTACGAGCAGTACGTC. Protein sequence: CATSAGQGAYEQYV.